This passage covers 24 T cell receptor beta chains from one sample sequenced in a study of shared clonotypes between healthy human individuals. The method was immunoSEQ multiplex PCR; TCRdb's version includes in-frame clones alone and lacks a portion of them. Of roughly 700,000 clones listed, around two thirds are singletons. The sequenced material came from memory CD4+ T cells sorted from blood. As for subset: CD45RA-negative fraction. These receptors were taken from a woman in her twenties or thirties in good health.

The chain uses TRBV6-5 and TRBJ2-4, with D possibly matching TRBD2 (5 bases). V was clipped by 6 bases and J by 2 bases, with 8 bases between them. The CDR3 is made up of 13 amino acids. Germline V gives CDR1 MNHEY, CDR2 SVGAGI. The CDR3 sequence: CASSEGTKNIQYF. CDR3 DNA sequence: TGTGCCAGCAGCGAGGGTACCAAAAACATTCAGTACTTC.

This clone was observed many times. This chain uses TRBV9 with TRBJ1-2; 7 bases are a match to TRBD1. The CDR3 is 15 amino acids. The V gene's germline CDR1 is SGDLS and CDR2 YYNGEE. Trimming took 0 bases from V and 3 from J; bases not matched to a gene: 5. The CDR3 DNA is TGTGCCAGCAGCGTAGGAGCAGGGGGGGACTATGGCTACACCTTC. It is translated as CASSVGAGGDYGYTF.

CDR3 sequence reads: CASRDAGTGDTDTQYF. CDR3 DNA sequence: TGTGCCAGCAGGGATGCCGGGACAGGGGACACAGATACGCAGTATTTT. V and J are TRBV7-9 and TRBJ2-3; 10 bases map to TRBD1. Germline lookup yields CDR1 SEHNR and CDR2 FQNEAQ (reference sequence). The length of the CDR3 is 16 residues. V gave up 6 bases and J gave up 2 bases; unmatched junction bases: 8.

This clone has a handful of counts. The junction departs from the called germline gene at one end, perhaps through a read error. The CDR3, as DNA: TGCGCCAGCAGTCAATCGAAGGGGTGCCAATTC. Protein product: CASSQSKGCQF. V gene TRBV23-1 combines with J gene TRBJ2-7; D may be TRBD1 (5 bases). TRBV23-1 is recorded as an ORF, its role being uncertain. This CDR3 has 11 amino acids.

The chain links TRBV5-1 to TRBJ2-2; 10 nucleotides align to TRBD1. V shed 1 base and J 7 bases; nucleotides not matched to a gene: 4. Germline CDR1 SGHRS, CDR2 YFSETQ. The CDR3 contains 15 residues. The CDR3 loop reads CASSLPGQGLGELFF. Here the CDR3 DNA reads TGCGCCAGCAGCTTGCCGGGACAGGGGCTCGGGGAGCTGTTTTTT. Variable domain in full (rest from reference TRBV5-1 and TRBJ2-2): KAGVTQTPRYLIKTRGQQVTLSCSPISGHRSVSWYQQTPGQGLQFLFEYFSETQRNKGNFPGRFSGRQFSNSRSEMNVSTLELGDSALYLCASSLPGQGLGELFFGEGSRLTVL.

The V and J genes are TRBV6-1 and TRBJ2-3, with 9 bases identical to TRBD2. J lost 0 bases, V lost 8 bases, and 6 bases had no gene match. Germline V gene lookup returns CDR1 MNHNS and CDR2 SASEGT. CDR3 length: 15 residues. The CDR3 nucleotides read TGTGCCAGCGGTAGCGGGAGCCCTAGCACAGATACGCAGTATTTT. The encoded protein is CASGSGSPSTDTQYF.

The J gene is TRBJ1-3, the V gene TRBV5-4; TRBD1 aligns across 8 bases. V trimming: 3 bases; J trimming: 0 bases; junction bases outside the gene matches: 5. Germline CDR1 SGHNT, CDR2 YYREEE (reference sequence). This CDR3 has 16 amino acids. CDR3 protein: CASSSQDRASGNTIYF. Here the CDR3 DNA reads TGTGCCAGCAGCTCGCAGGACAGGGCCTCTGGAAACACCATATATTTT.

The chain links TRBV19 to TRBJ1-2, with D unclear. This CDR3 spans 13 amino acids. Germline assignment: CDR1 LNHDA and CDR2 SQIVND (reference sequence). Trimming stripped 6 bases from V and 5 bases from J, with 13 bases between. CDR3 DNA sequence: TGTGCCAGTAGGAGGGAAGGGATGTATGGCTACACCTTC. It encodes CASRREGMYGYTF.

V gene TRBV6-5 combines with J gene TRBJ2-2; TRBD1 matches 11 bases. The CDR3 is 16 amino acids. Germline V lookup: CDR1 MNHEY, CDR2 SVGAGI. V was clipped by 4 bases and J by 7 bases; unmatched bases: 8. The CDR3 sequence: CASSSLRDRGVGELFF. In DNA form, the CDR3 reads TGTGCCAGCAGTTCCCTCCGGGACAGGGGGGTCGGGGAGCTGTTTTTT.

For this clone: Other DNA sequences in this specimen translate into the identical CDR3. The V call is TRBV5-1, the J call TRBJ2-1; perhaps TRBD2 as D (6 bases). The CDR3 length is 15 residues. Trimming stripped 1 base from V and 3 bases from J, with 11 bases between. Germline V lookup: CDR1 SGHRS, CDR2 YFSETQ. CDR3 residues: CASSLSSGLYNEQFF. CDR3 nucleotide sequence: TGCGCCAGCAGCTTGTCGAGCGGGCTCTACAATGAGCAGTTCTTC.

This clone was observed a single time. The chain joins TRBV27 to TRBJ2-1, with D tentatively TRBD2 (7 bases). The CDR3 has 16 amino acids. The germline gives CDR1 MNHEY, CDR2 SMNVEV (reference sequence). Trimming shortened V by 4 bases and J by 6 bases, and 19 bases separated the two germline ends. The DNA of the CDR3 is TGTGCCAGCAGTTCGTCGAACGGGGGAGGGGGCAATGAGCAGTTCTTC. This sequence encodes CASSSSNGGGGNEQFF.

This clone was found once. CDR3 nucleotides: TGTGCCAGTAGAGAGGGCAACCAAGAGACCCAGTACTTC. It specifies CASREGNQETQYF. The rearrangement uses TRBV19 and TRBJ2-5; weak D call: TRBD2 (5 bases). This CDR3 contains 13 residues. Germline CDR1 reads LNHDA; CDR2 reads SQIVND (reference sequence). Trimming stripped 6 bases from V and 0 bases from J, with 8 bases between. The full variable domain, completed using reference TRBV19 and TRBJ2-5, is DGGITQSPKYLFRKEGQNVTLSCEQNLNHDAMYWYRQDPGQGLRLIYYSQIVNDFQKGDIAEGYSVSREKKESFPLTVTSAQKNPTAFYLCASREGNQETQYFGPGTRLLVL.

The rearrangement joins TRBV7-2 to TRBJ2-3, with 7 bases matching TRBD1. The V and J ends lost 6 bases and 5 bases, in that order; junction bases with no gene match: 8. The V gene's germline CDR1 is SGHTA and CDR2 FQGNSA. The CDR3 runs to 14 residues. CDR3 in amino acids: CASRITGAGDTQYF. DNA of the CDR3: TGTGCCAGCAGGATAACAGGGGCTGGAGATACGCAGTATTTT.

The chain is built from TRBV2 and TRBJ2-5, with D possibly TRBD2 on 5 matching bases. The CDR3 is 11 residues long. Germline V gene lookup returns CDR1 SNHLY and CDR2 FYNNEI. V lost 11 bases and J lost 2, with 9 bases in between. CDR3 protein: CAQRLQETQYF. The CDR3, as DNA: TGTGCCCAGCGGTTACAAGAGACCCAGTACTTC.

J is TRBJ2-3 and V is TRBV2; 9 bases are shared with TRBD1. Looked up from germline, CDR1 is SNHLY and CDR2 is FYNNEI. CDR3 length: 15 amino acids. J gave up 3 bases and V 6 bases, and 7 bases lay outside the gene matches. In nucleotides, the CDR3 is TGTGCCAGCAGACCACAGGGGGCAAGGACAGATACGCAGTATTTT. This sequence encodes CASRPQGARTDTQYF.

The gene calls are TRBV5-1 and TRBJ1-1; weak D call: TRBD1 (6 bases). The CDR3 has 16 amino acids. Per germline, CDR1 SGHRS and CDR2 YFSETQ. Trimming took off 5 bases at V and 7 bases at J, with 24 bases between the two ends. Written as DNA, the CDR3 is TGCGCCAGCAGGGACACGAGAAGGGGGGAACGGAGTGAAGCTTTCTTT. Amino acids: CASRDTRRGERSEAFF.

The chain couples TRBV5-1 to TRBJ2-3; 8 bases line up with TRBD1. The CDR3 runs 16 residues. The junction had 10 bases not matched to a gene; V was cut back by 5 bases and J by 2 bases. CDR1 is SGHRS, CDR2 YFSETQ, per germline. DNA for the CDR3: TGCGCCAGCAGATTTACAGGGGGGCCGTCCACAGATACGCAGTATTTT. Translated: CASRFTGGPSTDTQYF. The whole variable domain, filled in from reference TRBV5-1 and TRBJ2-3, reads KAGVTQTPRYLIKTRGQQVTLSCSPISGHRSVSWYQQTPGQGLQFLFEYFSETQRNKGNFPGRFSGRQFSNSRSEMNVSTLELGDSALYLCASRFTGGPSTDTQYFGPGTRLTVL.

The V gene is TRBV19, the J gene TRBJ1-2; TRBD1 is a possible D gene (5 bases). The V end lost 4 bases, the J end lost 4 bases, and 10 bases lay between the germline ends. The CDR3 is made up of 13 amino acids. The germline gives CDR1 LNHDA, CDR2 SQIVND (reference sequence). The CDR3 sequence is CASSNRNSYGYTF. For the CDR3, the DNA is TGTGCCAGTAGTAACAGGAATAGCTATGGCTACACCTTC.

This chain uses TRBV2 with TRBJ2-1; 7 positions match TRBD1. After removal of 7 bases from V and 6 bases from J, the junction contained 9 bases not matched to a gene. The CDR3 covers 14 residues. CDR1 is SNHLY, CDR2 FYNNEI, per germline. CDR3 amino acids: CASTRESGGNEQFF. For the CDR3, the DNA is TGTGCCAGCACCCGAGAGTCAGGGGGCAATGAGCAGTTCTTC. Full variable domain (outside the CDR3, taken from reference TRBV2 and TRBJ2-1): EPEVTQTPSHQVTQMGQEVILRCVPISNHLYFYWYRQILGQKVEFLVSFYNNEISEKSEIFDDQFSVERPDGSNFTLKIRSTKLEDSAMYFCASTRESGGNEQFFGPGTRLTVL.

This clone was counted between two and nine times. The chain recombines TRBV18 with TRBJ2-7, with D unclear. V shed 3 bases and J shed 7 bases, with 22 bases lying between them. The CDR3 is 16 amino acids. CDR1 KGHSH and CDR2 LQKENI come from the germline V gene. CDR3 in amino acids: CASSPRSATDVGEQYF. The CDR3 coding sequence is TGTGCCAGCTCACCCCGATCGGCAACCGATGTTGGAGAGCAGTACTTC.

This clone has more than one count but fewer than ten. The chain employs TRBV6-4 and TRBJ2-7, with D perhaps TRBD1 (6 bases). The germline V gene encodes CDR1 MRHNA and CDR2 SNTAGT. This CDR3 region has 15 residues. V was cut by 6 bases and J by 0 bases, with 15 bases left in between. The CDR3 region is CASSPRGSLSYEQYF. The CDR3 region has the DNA TGTGCCAGCAGCCCCAGGGGATCCCTCTCCTACGAGCAGTACTTC.

The V and J genes are TRBV15 and TRBJ2-1; D could derive from TRBD1 or TRBD2 (5 bases each). Trimming removed 6 bases at V and 0 bases at J, with 12 bases between. Germline CDR1 is LNHNV and CDR2 is YYDKDF (reference sequence). The CDR3 is made up of 15 amino acids. DNA of the CDR3: TGTGCCACCAGAGGGACGGGGAGCTCCTACAATGAGCAGTTCTTC. This codes for CATRGTGSSYNEQFF.

Worth noting for this clone: Other DNA variants within this sample encode the same CDR3. The chain couples TRBV18 to TRBJ1-5; no reliable D call. The CDR3 consists of 12 residues. Between the trimmed V and J ends, which lost 3 bases and 6 bases, there was a span of 6 bases. Germline V gene lookup returns CDR1 KGHSH and CDR2 LQKENI. CDR3 in amino acids: CASSPGVQPQHF. The CDR3 nucleotides are TGTGCCAGCTCACCTGGAGTTCAGCCCCAGCATTTT.

J is TRBJ1-3 and V is TRBV6-1; D not certain. V lost 1 base and J 0 bases, leaving 4 bases between the germline ends. The CDR3 totals 14 residues. CDR1 is MNHNS, CDR2 SASEGT, per germline. CDR3 loop: CASSEGHSGNTIYF. CDR3 DNA sequence: TGTGCCAGCAGTGAAGGTCACTCTGGAAACACCATATATTTT.